This entry lists 22 T cell receptor beta chains sequenced from one sample in a study of T-cell memory formation after mild COVID-19. TCRdb reprocessed the 5' RACE reads via MiXCR and lists one record per CDR3 protein. The data contain just under 550,000 distinct CDR3 sequences, about a fifth of them singletons. The source material was PBMCs or a T cell subset sorted from them (not recorded which). The receptor source for this set is an adult woman who had mild COVID-19 (a few samples of this study predate the infection). Cell type and time point are not known.

The V call is TRBV7-3, the J call TRBJ1-1; D not certain. CDR3 length equals 15 residues. Germline CDR1 is SGHTA and CDR2 is FQGTGA. Trimming cost V 3 bases and J 0 bases, with 11 bases left between them. In DNA, the CDR3 is TGTGCCAGCAGCTTCTCACAGACCATGAACACTGAAGCTTTCTTT. Protein: CASSFSQTMNTEAFF.

This clonotype turned up a few times. The chain couples TRBV28 to TRBJ2-1; no definite D call. The germline V gene encodes CDR1 MDHEN and CDR2 SYDVKM. The CDR3 contains 11 residues. V was trimmed by 2 bases and J by 9 bases, leaving 5 bases between them. For the CDR3, the DNA is TGTGCCAGCAGTTTAAATTCTGAGCAGTTCTTC. Residues: CASSLNSEQFF.

This clonotype was seen a handful of times. The chain recombines TRBV5-1 with TRBJ1-1; TRBD1 agrees at 9 bases. J was trimmed by 5 bases and V by 1 base; bases with no gene match: 12. CDR1 is SGHRS, CDR2 YFSETQ, per germline. The CDR3 sequence is 17 residues long. In DNA, the CDR3 is TGCGCCAGCAGCTTGAGGGGATCGGGGACAGGGAAAACTGAAGCTTTCTTT. Protein sequence: CASSLRGSGTGKTEAFF.

V and J are TRBV5-1 and TRBJ1-1; 7 bases are shared with TRBD1. The junction had 14 bases not matched to a gene; V was cut back by 4 bases and J by 5 bases. CDR1 SGHRS and CDR2 YFSETQ come from the germline V gene. This CDR3 region has 16 residues. CDR3 sequence: CASSKSSGQVWTEAFF. The DNA for the CDR3 is TGCGCCAGCAGCAAGAGTAGCGGACAGGTTTGGACTGAAGCTTTCTTT.

This clonotype was observed at least ten times. V is TRBV4-1 and J is TRBJ1-1; 9 nucleotides align to TRBD1. The CDR3 has 15 amino acids. The V and J ends lost 1 base and 4 bases, in that order; junction bases with no gene match: 4. Germline V CDR1 and CDR2: MGHRA, YSYEKL. The CDR3 protein is CASSQAGQGFTEAFF. CDR3 sequence (DNA): TGCGCCAGCAGCCAAGCCGGACAGGGGTTCACTGAAGCTTTCTTT.

The V and J genes are TRBV29-1 and TRBJ2-7; 9 positions match TRBD1. CDR1 is SQVTM, CDR2 ANQGSEA, per germline. V shed 0 bases, J shed 5 bases, and the junction held 8 bases outside the gene matches. The CDR3 spans 15 residues. DNA of the CDR3: TGCAGCGTTGAAGATTCCGACAGGGGGATCCACGAGCAGTACTTC. The encoded protein is CSVEDSDRGIHEQYF.

There are a few counts of this clonotype. The J gene is TRBJ1-2, the V gene TRBV2; D gene uncertain. The ends were cut back, 5 bases at V and 1 base at J, with 11 bases in the middle. The CDR3 extends over 14 amino acids. Germline loops: CDR1 SNHLY, CDR2 FYNNEI. CDR3 coding DNA: TGTGCCAGCAGTATCCTTACAGTTAACTATGGCTACACCTTC. Translating it yields CASSILTVNYGYTF.

In its sample, this clonotype was seen a few times. The chain joins TRBV20-1 to TRBJ2-1, with 12 positions matching TRBD2. The trim removed 2 bases at V and 3 bases at J, leaving 2 bases unmatched. This CDR3 comprises 15 residues. Germline loops: CDR1 DFQATT, CDR2 SNEGSKA (reference sequence). CDR3 residues: CSARSTSGGYNEQFF. The CDR3, as DNA: TGCAGTGCTAGATCGACTAGCGGGGGCTACAATGAGCAGTTCTTC.

The sample holds many counts of this clonotype. The chain joins TRBV5-1 to TRBJ2-7, with 9 nucleotides matching TRBD1. The trim removed 5 bases at V and 2 bases at J, leaving 5 bases unmatched. CDR3 length equals 14 residues. Germline CDR1 SGHRS, CDR2 YFSETQ. CDR3 sequence: CASRPGQGPYEQYF. The CDR3 nucleotides are TGCGCCAGCAGACCGGGACAGGGTCCCTACGAGCAGTACTTC. Filled out from reference TRBV5-1 and TRBJ2-7, the complete variable domain reads KAGVTQTPRYLIKTRGQQVTLSCSPISGHRSVSWYQQTPGQGLQFLFEYFSETQRNKGNFPGRFSGRQFSNSRSEMNVSTLELGDSALYLCASRPGQGPYEQYFGPGTRLTVT.

This clonotype turned up a few times. This chain links TRBV29-1 with TRBJ1-3, with D possibly TRBD1 on 5 matching bases. The CDR3 length is 13 residues. V gave up 5 bases and J gave up 4 bases, with 12 bases separating them. The germline CDR1 and CDR2 sequences are SQVTM and ANQGSEA. CDR3 DNA: TGCAGCGTTAGGACGTCAGGGGGAAACACCATATATTTT. It yields the protein CSVRTSGGNTIYF.

V is TRBV4-2 and J is TRBJ2-1; no reliable D call. The V and J ends lost 1 base and 5 bases respectively, with 9 bases between them. The CDR3 has 14 amino acids. CDR1 LGHNA and CDR2 YNFKEQ come from the germline V gene. The CDR3 nucleotides are TGTGCCAGCAGCCAAGTTGGAGCCAACAATGAGCAGTTCTTC. This sequence encodes CASSQVGANNEQFF.

This chain joins TRBV7-9 and TRBJ1-1; no definite D call. The CDR3 is 14 amino acids. V was clipped by 1 base and J by 4 bases, with 10 bases between them. Germline V gene lookup returns CDR1 SEHNR and CDR2 FQNEAQ (reference sequence). The CDR3 DNA is TGTGCCAGCAGCTTAGGGGCGCAGTTCACTGAAGCTTTCTTT. Its translation: CASSLGAQFTEAFF.

The chain joins TRBV5-6 to TRBJ1-1; tentatively, D is TRBD1 (5 bases). The CDR3 is made up of 13 amino acids. Germline V gene data show CDR1 as SGHDT and CDR2 as YYEEEE. V was clipped by 4 bases and J by 7 bases, with 14 bases between them. For the CDR3, the DNA is TGTGCCAGCAGCCCCGCAGGCAGGGATGAAGCTTTCTTT. Protein product: CASSPAGRDEAFF.

A few counts support this clonotype. The J gene is TRBJ2-7, the V gene TRBV29-1; possible D gene TRBD1, 5 bases. This CDR3 contains 17 residues. Germline-derived CDR1 and CDR2 are SQVTM and ANQGSEA. The ends were cut back, 7 bases at V and 3 bases at J, with 28 bases in the middle. For the CDR3, the DNA is TGCAGCGATCCCAGTTTACCCAGGGTCAGTTGGGACTACGAGCAGTACTTC. Amino acid sequence: CSDPSLPRVSWDYEQYF.

This clonotype was counted between two and nine times. V gene TRBV5-1 combines with J gene TRBJ1-4, with 12 bases lining up with TRBD1. V trimming: 3 bases; J trimming: 6 bases; junction bases outside the gene matches: 3. The CDR3 spans 15 residues. Germline V CDR1 and CDR2: SGHRS, YFSETQ. The CDR3 here is CASSSRDRGHEKLFF. CDR3 in DNA: TGCGCCAGCAGCTCAAGGGACAGGGGGCATGAAAAACTGTTTTTT.

The chain combines TRBV6-5 with TRBJ2-1, with 9 bases aligning to TRBD2. V dropped 0 bases and J dropped 10; count of bases not matched to a gene: 10. The length of the CDR3 is 16 residues. Germline loops: CDR1 MNHEY, CDR2 SVGAGI. The CDR3 DNA sequence: TGTGCCAGCAGTTACTCGGCGGGAGGGCCCCTGGAGGAGCAGTTCTTC. Protein product: CASSYSAGGPLEEQFF.

CDR3 amino acids: CSANPFGDTIYF. CDR3 DNA: TGCAGTGCTAATCCATTCGGGGACACCATATATTTT. The J gene is TRBJ1-3, the V gene TRBV20-1; no clear D gene. V was cut by 4 bases and J by 8 bases, with 12 bases left in between. This CDR3 comprises 12 residues. Germline CDR1 and CDR2: DFQATT and SNEGSKA (reference sequence).

V is TRBV6-5 and J is TRBJ2-5, with a weak D call TRBD1 (5 bases). The germline V gene encodes CDR1 MNHEY and CDR2 SVGAGI. CDR3 size: 15 residues. V lost 0 bases, J lost 2 bases, and 10 bases lay in between. DNA of the CDR3: TGTGCCAGCAGTTACTCGTTCACAGGACAAGAGACCCAGTACTTC. Translation: CASSYSFTGQETQYF.

This clonotype was seen only a few times. The chain recombines TRBV5-1 with TRBJ2-3, with 8 bases identical to TRBD2. Germline values: CDR1 SGHRS, CDR2 YFSETQ. V shed 5 bases and J 2 bases; nucleotides not matched to a gene: 13. This CDR3 comprises 17 residues. CDR3 nucleotides: TGCGCCAGCAGTCAGCAAACCGGGCGGGGGGCCACAGATACGCAGTATTTT. It is translated as CASSQQTGRGATDTQYF.

This clonotype turned up a few times. V is TRBV9 and J is TRBJ2-5; 10 bases are a match to TRBD2. CDR1 and CDR2 (germline): SGDLS, YYNGEE. There are 16 residues in the CDR3. V was clipped by 2 bases and J by 1 base; unmatched bases: 5. CDR3 region: CASSVLAGGPQETQYF. The CDR3 DNA reads TGTGCCAGCAGCGTTTTAGCGGGGGGCCCCCAAGAGACCCAGTACTTC.

This clonotype was picked up a small number of times. The gene calls are TRBV5-1 and TRBJ2-7; 7 nucleotides align to TRBD1. The V segment lost 3 bases and the J segment 3 bases; nucleotides outside the gene matches: 3. The CDR3 contains 13 residues. Looked up from germline, CDR1 is SGHRS and CDR2 is YFSETQ. CDR3 residues: CASSSGQFYEQYF. The CDR3 nucleotides are TGCGCCAGCAGCTCGGGACAGTTCTACGAGCAGTACTTC.

The rearrangement joins TRBV12-3 or TRBV12-4 to TRBJ2-1, with 7 bases identical to TRBD2. CDR3 length: 15 amino acids. V lost 7 bases and J lost 7; bases outside the gene matches: 13. The CDR3 is CASTPRVTSNNEQFF. Written as DNA, the CDR3 is TGTGCCAGCACCCCACGCGTGACTAGCAATAATGAGCAGTTCTTC.